The rows below give T cell receptor beta chains drawn from one sample of a study of identical twins. One entry per CDR3 protein results from TCRdb running MiXCR on the 5' RACE reads. The data show 700,000 to 950,000 distinct CDR3 sequences, with around an eighth seen just once and about 1.5% held by the top ten. This same sample was also part of a study on yellow fever vaccine responses in identical twins.

The sample consisted of PBMCs. These receptors all stem from a young woman in good health. CDR3s include the opening cysteine and the closing phenylalanine or tryptophan. A D gene is named only where the DNA matches it firmly. Size values are once, few and many counts, or a class for expanded clones, and some rows have none.

clone_size	d_call	v_call	j_call	cdr3_nt	cdr3_aa
few	.	TRBV3-1	TRBJ2-3	TGTGCCAGCAGCCAAGCATTCAGGGGCACAGATACGCAGTATTTT	CASSQAFRGTDTQYF
.	.	TRBV28	TRBJ1-5	TGTGCCAGCAGTTTGGTCCAAAAGTGGGGCAATCAGCCCCAGCATTTT	CASSLVQKWGNQPQHF
few	TRBD2	TRBV6-1	TRBJ2-1	TGTGCCAGCAGCCGTCTTCTAGCGGGAGGGTACAATGAGCAGTTCTTC	CASSRLLAGGYNEQFF
.	.	TRBV6-1	TRBJ1-1	TGTGCCAGCAGAAAGACAGAGAACACTGAAGCTTTCTTT	CASRKTENTEAFF
many	.	TRBV5-5	TRBJ2-7	TGTGCCAGCAGCTTGCGGGAACCCCCATACGAGCAGTACTTC	CASSLREPPYEQYF
few	.	TRBV5-5	TRBJ1-4	TGTGCCAGCAGCTTGACAGGAGTGGCAACTAATGAAAAACTGTTTTTT	CASSLTGVATNEKLFF
few	.	TRBV5-1	TRBJ1-3	TGCGCCAGCAGCTTGGGGGATTTCTCTGGAAACACCATATATTTT	CASSLGDFSGNTIYF
.	.	TRBV6-1	TRBJ1-5	TGTGCCAGCGCTTTCGGGGGGACGGGGCAGCCCCAGCATTTT	CASAFGGTGQPQHF
.	.	TRBV6-5	TRBJ2-2	TGTGCCAGCAGTTACTCCGTGGCGGGCGGGGAGCTGTTTTTT	CASSYSVAGGELFF
.	.	TRBV12-3/TRBV12-4	TRBJ1-3	TGTGCCAGCAGTTTAAGTCTAGGGGGAGCCATATATTTT	CASSLSLGGAIYF
few	TRBD1	TRBV6-1	TRBJ2-1	TGTGCCAGCAGTGAAAGGGGACAGATCTTATACAAGGAGCAGTTCTTC	CASSERGQILYKEQFF
few	.	TRBV10-3	TRBJ2-2	TGTGCCATCGGGCACACAAACACCGGGGAGCTGTTTTTT	CAIGHTNTGELFF
few	.	TRBV12-3/TRBV12-4	TRBJ1-1	TGTGCCAGCAGTTTTGAGGGTTTCAGTGAAGCTTTCTTT	CASSFEGFSEAFF
few	.	TRBV4-2	TRBJ1-2	TGTGCCAGCAGCCAAGATTGGGCAGGGTCCTATGGCTACACCTTC	CASSQDWAGSYGYTF
few	.	TRBV3-1	TRBJ2-1	TGTGCCAGCAGCCAGAACCAAGGATCCTACAATGAGCAGTTCTTC	CASSQNQGSYNEQFF
few	.	TRBV10-3	TRBJ2-7	TGTGCCATCATGAACCGCTACGAGCAGTACTTC	CAIMNRYEQYF
many	TRBD1	TRBV7-8	TRBJ2-1	TGTGCCAGCAGCTTACAGGGGGCGCAGAGCAATGAGCAGTTCTTC	CASSLQGAQSNEQFF
few	.	TRBV20-1	TRBJ2-6	TGCAGTGCTCCAGTCTCTGGGGCCAACGTCCTGACTTTC	CSAPVSGANVLTF
few	.	TRBV9	TRBJ2-7	TGTGCCAGCAGCGGCAGACAGGCCCCCTACGAGCAGTACTTC	CASSGRQAPYEQYF
few	TRBD1	TRBV25-1	TRBJ2-5	TGTGCCACCAGGGGGCGAGAGACCCAGTACTTC	CATRGRETQYF
once	.	TRBV24-1	TRBJ1-5	TGTGCCACCAGCGGGACGGAGAATCAGAACCAGCATTTT	CATSGTENQNQHF
few	.	TRBV10-3	TRBJ1-6	TGTGCCACCAGGGGTAGGGACCGCAATTCACCCCTCCACTTT	CATRGRDRNSPLHF
few	.	TRBV11-1	TRBJ2-6	TGTGCCAGCAGCTTACAAGCTCCGACAGGCCTGGTCTCTGGGGCCAACGTCCTGACTTTC	CASSLQAPTGLVSGANVLTF
many	.	TRBV29-1	TRBJ1-1	TGCAGCGTCGCACATGGGGTGACGAACACTGAAGCTTTCTTT	CSVAHGVTNTEAFF
.	TRBD2	TRBV5-6	TRBJ2-3	TGTGCCAGCAGACCGGGACTAGCGGGTCCTTTGGATACGCAGTATTTT	CASRPGLAGPLDTQYF
few	.	TRBV15	TRBJ2-7	TGTGCCACCAGCAGAGAACTAGCAGCCGCCTACGAGCAGTACTTC	CATSRELAAAYEQYF
many	TRBD2	TRBV12-3/TRBV12-4	TRBJ2-5	TGTGCCAGCAGTCCGGTTTATAGCGGGAGGGAAGAGACCCAGTACTTC	CASSPVYSGREETQYF
.	TRBD1	TRBV20-1	TRBJ1-2	TGCAGTGCTGAAGGACAGGGGGATGACTATGGCTACACCTTC	CSAEGQGDDYGYTF